Reported below is one T cell receptor (beta chain). The CDR3 contains 11 residues. The data derive from a study of cytomegalovirus exposure and HLA in healthy donors. Amplification used 60 Vbeta primers and 13 Jbeta primers. TCRdb keeps only in-frame clones here, not all; method: immunoSEQ multiplex PCR. In the table there are 150,000 to 180,000 clones, roughly 81% of which are singletons. V is TRBV21-1 and J is TRBJ1-2. TRBV21-1 is described as a pseudogene. Sequencing was carried out using PBMCs. The clonotype originates from a woman aged 18-29 years in good health and CMV-seronegative. CDR3: CASSKGSSGSF. CDR3 bases: TGTGCCAGCAGCAAAGGGTCGAGCGGGAGCTTC.